This is a list of T cell receptor beta chains from one sample in a study of OX40 agonist ivuxolimab in advanced cancers. Only in-frame clones appear in the TCRdb table, and some are missing; sequencing was by immunoSEQ multiplex PCR. The data hold 70,000 or so clones, with 65% to 85% observed a single time. The specimen comprised CD4+ or CD8+ T cells sorted from blood, sampled in a trial of the OX40 agonist ivuxolimab. The receptors here all came from an adult with an advanced solid tumor such as melanoma, head and neck, liver or kidney cancer. CDR3s include the opening cysteine and the closing phenylalanine or tryptophan. The D gene is left open where the match is weak. Clone size is not always given. Where it is, it says once, few, many or a class for expanded clones.

cdr3_nt cdr3_aa v_call d_call j_call clone_size
TGTGCCAGCAGTTACAGCGTAGAACCCTATGGCTACACCTTC CASSYSVEPYGYTF TRBV6-6 - TRBJ1-2 -
TGTGCCAGCAGTGAATCAGAGACAGGGGTCACAGATACGCAGTATTTT CASSESETGVTDTQYF TRBV25-1 TRBD1 TRBJ2-3 -
TGCAGCGTGCGCACAGAGGCGAGCAATCAGCCCCAGCATTTT CSVRTEASNQPQHF TRBV29-1 - TRBJ1-5 -
TGTGCCAGCAGCTTAGGAGGCGGGGGCTACTACGAGCAGTACTTC CASSLGGGGYYEQYF TRBV11-2 - TRBJ2-7 -
TGTGCCAGCAGCCCTAGCGGGGGGTACAATGAGCAGTTCTTC CASSPSGGYNEQFF TRBV7-3 TRBD2 TRBJ2-1 -
TGTGCCAGCTCACCTCGGGGGGCGATGACAGATACGCAGTATTTT CASSPRGAMTDTQYF TRBV18 - TRBJ2-3 -
TGTGCCAGTAGTCCGGATAGCAATCAGCCCCAGCATTTT CASSPDSNQPQHF TRBV19 - TRBJ1-5 -
TGTGCCAGCAGGCAGGGGGCTTTAGGTGGAAACACCATATATTTT CASRQGALGGNTIYF TRBV28 TRBD1 TRBJ1-3 once
TGTGCCAGCAGCCCTGGACCAAACAATGAGCAGTTCTTC CASSPGPNNEQFF TRBV9 - TRBJ2-1 once
TGTGCCAGCAGTTCCGATCTAGGCAGGGCCGGGGAGCTGTTTTTT CASSSDLGRAGELFF TRBV28 - TRBJ2-2 once
TGTGCCAGCAGCTTAAGACTAGCGGTGAACACCGGGGAGCTGTTTTTT CASSLRLAVNTGELFF TRBV7-3 TRBD2 TRBJ2-2 -
TGTGCCAGCAGCGTAGAAGGTAACCGACCAAACTATGGCTACACCTTC CASSVEGNRPNYGYTF TRBV9 - TRBJ1-2 -
TGTGCCAGCAGTCCACCCCCGGGGATCGGCTACACCTTC CASSPPPGIGYTF TRBV6-5 - TRBJ1-2 -
TGTGCCAGCAGTTTATCCTCAGGGGAGAAAGGCTACACCTTC CASSLSSGEKGYTF TRBV27 - TRBJ1-2 -
TGTGCCAGCAGGCGAATCGGACAGACGAACACTGAAGCTTTCTTT CASRRIGQTNTEAFF TRBV5-5 - TRBJ1-1 few
TGTGCCAGCAGCTTTTCTGGCGGGAGGGAAGAGACCCAGTACTTC CASSFSGGREETQYF TRBV7-2 TRBD2 TRBJ2-5 once
TGTGCCAGCAGCTTTACAGGGATCTATGGCTACACCTTC CASSFTGIYGYTF TRBV7-9 - TRBJ1-2 -
TGTGCCTGGACTTACCGGGACAGGGACCTCTATGGCTACACCTTC CAWTYRDRDLYGYTF TRBV30 TRBD1 TRBJ1-2 -
TGTGCCAGCAGCTTATGGGATAGACATCAGCCCCAGCATTTT CASSLWDRHQPQHF TRBV7-9 - TRBJ1-5 -
TGCGCCACCTCTCGGACCTTTGGCACAGATACGCAGTATTTT CATSRTFGTDTQYF TRBV5-1 - TRBJ2-3 -